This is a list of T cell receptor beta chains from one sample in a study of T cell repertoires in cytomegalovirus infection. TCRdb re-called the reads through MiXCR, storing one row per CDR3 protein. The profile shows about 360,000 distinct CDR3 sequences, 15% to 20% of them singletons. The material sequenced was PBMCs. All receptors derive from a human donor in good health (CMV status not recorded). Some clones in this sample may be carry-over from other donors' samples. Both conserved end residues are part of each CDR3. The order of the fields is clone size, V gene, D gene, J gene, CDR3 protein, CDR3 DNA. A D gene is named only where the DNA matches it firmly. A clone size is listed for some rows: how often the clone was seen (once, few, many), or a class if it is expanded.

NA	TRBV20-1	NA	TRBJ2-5	CSARGDSEQETQYF	TGCAGCGCCCGGGGAGATAGCGAACAAGAGACCCAGTACTTC
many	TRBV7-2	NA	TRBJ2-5	CASSRLGAIQETQYF	TGTGCCAGCAGCCGTCTGGGGGCGATCCAAGAGACCCAGTACTTC
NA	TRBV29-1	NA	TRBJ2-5	CSAKSRLAWETQYF	TGCAGCGCCAAGAGCCGCCTAGCTTGGGAGACCCAGTACTTC
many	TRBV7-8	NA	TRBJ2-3	CASSLGSGSGDTQYF	TGTGCCAGCAGCTTAGGTTCTGGGTCGGGAGATACGCAGTATTTT
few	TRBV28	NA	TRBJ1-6	CASSTGTDNSPLHF	TGTGCCAGCAGTACCGGGACGGATAATTCACCCCTCCACTTT
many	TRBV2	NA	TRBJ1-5	CASSTANQPQHF	TGTGCCAGCAGCACAGCCAATCAGCCCCAGCATTTT
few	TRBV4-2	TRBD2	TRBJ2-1	CASSSSGTSGTHEQFF	TGTGCCAGCAGCTCCTCCGGGACTAGCGGGACCCATGAGCAGTTCTTC
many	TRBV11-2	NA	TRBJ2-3	CASSLQDVTDTQYF	TGTGCCAGCAGCCTCCAGGACGTCACAGATACGCAGTATTTT
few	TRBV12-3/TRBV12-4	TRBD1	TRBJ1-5	CASRQGLNQPQHF	TGTGCCAGCAGACAGGGGCTAAATCAGCCCCAGCATTTT
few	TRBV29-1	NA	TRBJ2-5	CSVDWATETQYF	TGCAGCGTTGATTGGGCCACGGAGACCCAGTACTTC
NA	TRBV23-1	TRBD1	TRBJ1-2	CASSQWTGSRGYGYTF	TGCGCCAGCAGTCAATGGACAGGGAGTCGAGGCTATGGCTACACCTTC
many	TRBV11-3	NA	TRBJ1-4	CASSPIGGICEKLFF	TGTGCCAGCAGCCCGATTGGGGGGATATGTGAAAAACTGTTTTTT
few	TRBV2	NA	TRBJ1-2	CASREQINYGYTF	TGTGCCAGCAGGGAACAGATTAACTATGGCTACACCTTC
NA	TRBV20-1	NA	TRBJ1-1	CSAFMNTEAFF	TGCAGTGCTTTTATGAACACTGAAGCTTTCTTT